Sequencing of this TCR beta chain was carried out in a study of blood T cell repertoires in COVID-19. The wider study: Acute-phase and convalescent COVID-19 samples originated in the United States, Italy and Spain. T cells, B-cell-depleted T cells, or PBMCs supplied cDNA or gDNA.

The V end was cut by 3 bases, the J end by 1 base, with 4 bases between. The CDR3 totals 13 residues. Original handling: Amplified reference gene primers provided the basis for estimating nucleated cell counts. Only in-frame clones appear in the TCRdb table, and some are missing; sequencing was by immunoSEQ multiplex PCR. V and J calls and clone size are as listed in that table; D and trimming were resolved from the DNA. Here the sample spans about 150,000 clones, roughly nine tenths being singletons. The receptor was derived from a woman aged 55 to 70 with active COVID-19. What was sequenced was peripheral blood. The chain uses TRBV12-3 or TRBV12-4 and TRBJ1-5; D unresolved. CDR3 amino acids: CASSFESNQPQHF. CDR3 bases: TGTGCCAGCAGTTTTGAGAGCAATCAGCCCCAGCATTTT.